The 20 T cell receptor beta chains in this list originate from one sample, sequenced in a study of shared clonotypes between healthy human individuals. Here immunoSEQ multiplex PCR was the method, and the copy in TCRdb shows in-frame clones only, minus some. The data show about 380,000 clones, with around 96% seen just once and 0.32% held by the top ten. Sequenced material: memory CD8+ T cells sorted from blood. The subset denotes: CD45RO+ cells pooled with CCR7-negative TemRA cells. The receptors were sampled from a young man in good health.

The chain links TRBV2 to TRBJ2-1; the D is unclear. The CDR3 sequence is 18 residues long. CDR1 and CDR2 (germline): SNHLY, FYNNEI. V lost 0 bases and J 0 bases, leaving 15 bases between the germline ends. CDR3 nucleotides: TGTGCCAGCAGTGAAGCGCGGCCCCTCTCGAGCTCCTACAATGAGCAGTTCTTC. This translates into CASSEARPLSSSYNEQFF.

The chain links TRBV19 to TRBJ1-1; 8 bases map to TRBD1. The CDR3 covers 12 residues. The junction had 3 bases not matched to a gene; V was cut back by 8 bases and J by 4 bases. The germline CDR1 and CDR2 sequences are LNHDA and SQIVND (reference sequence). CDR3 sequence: CASRTGSTEAFF. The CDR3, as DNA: TGTGCCAGTCGGACAGGGAGCACTGAAGCTTTCTTT.

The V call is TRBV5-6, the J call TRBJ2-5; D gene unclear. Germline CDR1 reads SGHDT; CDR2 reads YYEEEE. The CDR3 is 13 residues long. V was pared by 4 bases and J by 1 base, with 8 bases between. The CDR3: CASSPTSQETQYF. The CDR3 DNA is TGTGCCAGCAGCCCCACCTCCCAAGAGACCCAGTACTTC.

The CDR3 DNA sequence: TGTGCCAGCAGCTTAACGGTCACACAGGAGCAGTACTTC. It translates to CASSLTVTQEQYF. The chain has TRBV7-3 and TRBJ2-7; D not resolved. CDR1 and CDR2 (germline): SGHTA, FQGTGA. The CDR3 totals 13 residues. V was cut by 0 bases and J by 7 bases, with 10 bases left in between.

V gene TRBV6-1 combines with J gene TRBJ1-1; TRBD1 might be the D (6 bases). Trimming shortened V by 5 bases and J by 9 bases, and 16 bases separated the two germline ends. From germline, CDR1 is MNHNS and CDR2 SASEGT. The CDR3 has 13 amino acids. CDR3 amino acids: CASSPGGGNKAFF. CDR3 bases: TGTGCCAGCAGTCCGGGAGGGGGGAATAAAGCTTTCTTT.

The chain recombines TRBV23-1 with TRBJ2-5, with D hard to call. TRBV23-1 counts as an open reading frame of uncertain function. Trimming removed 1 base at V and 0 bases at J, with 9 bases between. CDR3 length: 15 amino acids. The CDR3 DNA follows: TGCGCCAGCAGTCAATTCCCCAGAAACCAAGAGACCCAGTACTTC. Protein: CASSQFPRNQETQYF.

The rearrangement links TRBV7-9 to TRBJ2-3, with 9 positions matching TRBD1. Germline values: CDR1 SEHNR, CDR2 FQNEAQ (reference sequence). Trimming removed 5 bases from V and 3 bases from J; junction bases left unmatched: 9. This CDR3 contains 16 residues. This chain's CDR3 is CASSTGQGVLTDTQYF. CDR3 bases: TGTGCCAGCAGCACGGGACAGGGTGTTCTAACAGATACGCAGTATTTT.

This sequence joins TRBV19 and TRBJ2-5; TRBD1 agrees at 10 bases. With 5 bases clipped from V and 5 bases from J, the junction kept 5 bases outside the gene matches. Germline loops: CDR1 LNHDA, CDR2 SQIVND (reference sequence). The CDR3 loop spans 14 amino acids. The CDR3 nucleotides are TGTGCCAGTAGTGACAGGGGGCGCAGTGAGACCCAGTACTTC. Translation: CASSDRGRSETQYF.

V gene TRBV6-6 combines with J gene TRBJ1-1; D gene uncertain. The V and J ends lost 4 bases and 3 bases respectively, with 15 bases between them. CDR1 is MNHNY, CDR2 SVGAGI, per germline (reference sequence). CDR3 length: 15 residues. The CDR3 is CASSSPGVKDTEAFF. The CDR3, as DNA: TGTGCCAGCAGTTCCCCCGGGGTGAAGGACACTGAAGCTTTCTTT.

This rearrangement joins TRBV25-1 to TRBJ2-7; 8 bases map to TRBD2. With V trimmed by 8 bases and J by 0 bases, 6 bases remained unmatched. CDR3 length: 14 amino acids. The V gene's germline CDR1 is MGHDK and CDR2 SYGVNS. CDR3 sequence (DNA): TGTGCCAGCGCCGGGGGGGCCAGCTCCTACGAGCAGTACTTC. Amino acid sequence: CASAGGASSYEQYF.

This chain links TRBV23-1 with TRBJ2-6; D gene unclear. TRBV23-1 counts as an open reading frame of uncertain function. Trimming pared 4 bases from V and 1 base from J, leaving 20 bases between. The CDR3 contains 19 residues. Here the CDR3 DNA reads TGCGCCAGCAGTCGTCCAGGCCCGATTAAAATGTCTGGGGCCAACGTCCTGACTTTC. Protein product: CASSRPGPIKMSGANVLTF.

CDR3 DNA: TGTGCCAGCAGCAAAATAGGGCAGAGCTCTGGAAACACCATATATTTT. It specifies CASSKIGQSSGNTIYF. J is TRBJ1-3 and V is TRBV21-1. TRBV21-1 is an annotated pseudogene. The CDR3 has 16 amino acids.

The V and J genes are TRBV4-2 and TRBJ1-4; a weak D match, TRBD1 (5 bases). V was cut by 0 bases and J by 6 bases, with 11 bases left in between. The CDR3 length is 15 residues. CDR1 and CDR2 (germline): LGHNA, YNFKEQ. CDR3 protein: CASSQDWVGDEKLFF. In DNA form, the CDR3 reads TGTGCCAGCAGCCAAGATTGGGTGGGGGATGAAAAACTGTTTTTT.

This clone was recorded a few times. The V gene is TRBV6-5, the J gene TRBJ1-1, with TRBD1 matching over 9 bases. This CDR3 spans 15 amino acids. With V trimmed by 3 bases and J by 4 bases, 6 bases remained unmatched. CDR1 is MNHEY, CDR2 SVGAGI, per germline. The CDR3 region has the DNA TGTGCCAGCAGTTATCCGGGACAGGGCGGCACTGAAGCTTTCTTT. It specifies CASSYPGQGGTEAFF.

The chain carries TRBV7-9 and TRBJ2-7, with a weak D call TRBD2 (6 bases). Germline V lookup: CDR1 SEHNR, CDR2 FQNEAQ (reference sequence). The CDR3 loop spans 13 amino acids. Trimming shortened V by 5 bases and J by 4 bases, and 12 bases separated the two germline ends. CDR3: CASSLSGPYEQYF. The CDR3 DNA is TGTGCCAGCAGCCTTAGCGGTCCTTACGAGCAGTACTTC.

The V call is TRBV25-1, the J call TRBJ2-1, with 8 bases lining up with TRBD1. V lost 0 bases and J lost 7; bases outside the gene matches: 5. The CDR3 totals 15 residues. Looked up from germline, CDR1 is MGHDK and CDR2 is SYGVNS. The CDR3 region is CASSEYRTGRNEQFF. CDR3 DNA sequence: TGTGCCAGCAGTGAATATAGGACAGGGCGGAATGAGCAGTTCTTC.

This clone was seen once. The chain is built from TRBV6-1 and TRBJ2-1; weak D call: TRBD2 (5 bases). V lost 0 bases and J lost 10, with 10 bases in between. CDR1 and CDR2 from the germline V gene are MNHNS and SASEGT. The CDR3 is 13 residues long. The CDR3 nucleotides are TGTGCCAGCAGTGAAGCCGGGGTCCGCGAGCAGTTCTTC. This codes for CASSEAGVREQFF.

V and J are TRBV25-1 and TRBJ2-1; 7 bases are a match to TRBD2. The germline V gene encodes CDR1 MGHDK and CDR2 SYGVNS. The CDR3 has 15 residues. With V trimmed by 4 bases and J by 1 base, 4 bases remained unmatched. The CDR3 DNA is TGTGCCAGCAGTGGGAAGCGGGGATCCTACAATGAGCAGTTCTTC. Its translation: CASSGKRGSYNEQFF.

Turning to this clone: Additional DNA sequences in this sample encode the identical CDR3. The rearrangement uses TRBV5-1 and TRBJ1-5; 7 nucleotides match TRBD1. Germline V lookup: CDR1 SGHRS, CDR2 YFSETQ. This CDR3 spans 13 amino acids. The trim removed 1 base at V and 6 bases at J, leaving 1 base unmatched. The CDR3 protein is CASSLNRGQPQHF. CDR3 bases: TGCGCCAGCAGCTTGAACAGGGGTCAGCCCCAGCATTTT.

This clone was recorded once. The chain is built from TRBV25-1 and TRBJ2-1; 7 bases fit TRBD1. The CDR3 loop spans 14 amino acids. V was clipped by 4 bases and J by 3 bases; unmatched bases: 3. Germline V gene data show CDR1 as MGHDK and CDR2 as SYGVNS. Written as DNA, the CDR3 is TGTGCCAGCAGTGTGTCAGGGGGCTACAATGAGCAGTTCTTC. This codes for CASSVSGGYNEQFF.